These 4 T cell receptor beta chains came from one sample sequenced in a study of a mutant IDH1 vaccine in newly diagnosed glioma. Described time point: week 23, last vaccination. All doses held 300 ug of mutant IDH1 20-mer peptide, with topical imiquimod. No antigen has been identified for these receptors. The protocol was immunoSEQ multiplex PCR, while the TCRdb copy is restricted to in-frame clones and leaves out a portion. Here the sample spans around 29,000 clones, 65% to 85% being singletons. Here the sequenced sample was PBMCs, taken from a glioma patient whose treatment included an IDH1 peptide vaccine. The receptor source for this set is a woman under 30 with glioma.

The J gene is TRBJ2-7, the V gene TRBV15; D might be TRBD1 (6 bases). Per the germline V gene, CDR1 is LNHNV and CDR2 is YYDKDF (reference sequence). Trimming took 1 base from V and 0 from J, leaving 13 bases between them. This CDR3 contains 16 residues. In DNA form, the CDR3 reads TGTGCCACCAGCAGAGGGACAGATGGCCTCTCCTACGAGCAGTACTTC. It specifies CATSRGTDGLSYEQYF.

The chain links TRBV30 to TRBJ2-1; D is uncertain. Trimming took 6 bases from V and 6 from J, leaving 12 bases between them. The germline gives CDR1 GTSNPN, CDR2 SVGIG (reference sequence). The length of the CDR3 is 12 residues. CDR3 coding DNA: TGTGCCTGCCGACGTTCGGGCAATGAGCAGTTCTTC. Amino acid sequence: CACRRSGNEQFF.

The V gene is TRBV7-9, the J gene TRBJ2-1; no firm D call. The germline CDR1 and CDR2 sequences are SEHNR and FQNEAQ (reference sequence). Trimming took 2 bases from V and 5 from J, leaving 4 bases between them. CDR3 length: 12 amino acids. The DNA of the CDR3 is TGTGCCAGCAGCTTACTCAACAATGAGCAGTTCTTC. Its protein is CASSLLNNEQFF.

The rearrangement links TRBV18 to TRBJ1-1, with unresolved D. Germline loops: CDR1 KGHSH, CDR2 LQKENI. The CDR3 has 13 residues. The V and J ends lost 5 bases and 1 base respectively, with 8 bases between them. The CDR3 is CASSIQQNTEAFF. The CDR3 DNA follows: TGTGCCAGCTCAATACAGCAGAACACTGAAGCTTTCTTT. The complete variable domain, with remaining parts taken from reference TRBV18 and TRBJ1-1, reads NAGVMQNPRHLVRRRGQEARLRCSPMKGHSHVYWYRQLPEEGLKFMVYLQKENIIDESGMPKERFSAEFPKEGPSILRIQQVVRGDSAAYFCASSIQQNTEAFFGQGTRLTVV.